Shown below are 32 T cell receptor beta chains from a single sample sequenced in a study of cytomegalovirus exposure and HLA in healthy donors. Only in-frame clones appear in the TCRdb table, and some are missing; sequencing was by immunoSEQ multiplex PCR. Of 120,000 or so clones listed, around 90% are singletons. The sample was PBMCs. These receptors all stem from a woman between 18 and 29 years old in good health and CMV-seronegative.

V usage is TRBV6-1 and J usage is TRBJ2-1, with 12 positions matching TRBD2. This CDR3 region has 15 residues. V shed 5 bases, J shed 3 bases, and the junction held 2 bases outside the gene matches. CDR1 and CDR2 (germline): MNHNS, SASEGT. CDR3 loop: CASSPLAGGYNEQFF. The CDR3 DNA sequence: TGTGCCAGCAGTCCACTAGCGGGGGGCTACAATGAGCAGTTCTTC.

V usage is TRBV2 and J usage is TRBJ2-3; 8 bases map to TRBD2. This CDR3 has 15 amino acids. In germline, CDR1 is SNHLY, CDR2 FYNNEI. J lost 1 base, V lost 7 bases, and 7 bases had no gene match. CDR3 coding DNA: TGTGCCAGCACCAATAGCGGGAAGGGCACAGATACGCAGTATTTT. It translates to CASTNSGKGTDTQYF.

The chain uses TRBV19 and TRBJ1-2; perhaps TRBD1 as D (6 bases). V lost 4 bases and J lost 2, with 14 bases in between. This CDR3 has 15 amino acids. Germline V gene data show CDR1 as LNHDA and CDR2 as SQIVND (reference sequence). Here the CDR3 reads CASSRVDRPNYGYTF. The CDR3 bases are TGTGCCAGTAGTAGGGTCGACAGGCCGAACTATGGCTACACCTTC.

The chain is built from TRBV5-6 and TRBJ2-7; 7 bases map to TRBD2. With 2 bases clipped from V and 7 bases from J, the junction kept 12 bases outside the gene matches. CDR3 length equals 15 residues. CDR1 is SGHDT, CDR2 YYEEEE, per germline. The CDR3 nucleotides read TGTGCCAGCAGCTTTGGCCCCAACGGGGGGAGGGAGCAGTACTTC. Residues: CASSFGPNGGREQYF.

This chain uses TRBV27 with TRBJ1-1, with TRBD1 identical over 7 bases. The CDR3 is made up of 14 amino acids. The J segment lost 4 bases and the V segment lost 6 bases, leaving 8 bases of the junction unmatched. CDR1 and CDR2 from the germline V gene are MNHEY and SMNVEV (reference sequence). The CDR3 loop is CASRQQGPVTEAFF. The CDR3 DNA reads as TGTGCCAGCAGGCAACAGGGGCCTGTCACTGAAGCTTTCTTT.

This rearrangement joins TRBV11-3 to TRBJ1-4; D might be TRBD1 (6 bases). V lost 3 bases and J 1 base, leaving 12 bases between the germline ends. CDR3 length equals 16 residues. The germline V gene encodes CDR1 SGHNT and CDR2 YENEEA. The CDR3 spells CASSLEQGRTNEKLFF. The CDR3 DNA sequence: TGTGCCAGCAGCTTGGAACAGGGACGAACTAATGAAAAACTGTTTTTT.

The rearrangement links TRBV27 to TRBJ2-1; 7 bases align to TRBD1. CDR3 length: 15 residues. The ends lost 5 bases at V and 3 bases at J; junction bases unmatched: 7. CDR1 MNHEY and CDR2 SMNVEV come from the germline V gene (reference sequence). The CDR3 is CASSPATGSYNEQFF. The DNA for the CDR3 is TGTGCCAGCAGTCCAGCGACAGGGAGCTACAATGAGCAGTTCTTC.

The chain recombines TRBV19 with TRBJ2-1, with 12 bases lining up with TRBD1. Per germline, CDR1 LNHDA and CDR2 SQIVND (reference sequence). V dropped 5 bases and J dropped 7; count of bases not matched to a gene: 18. CDR3 length: 19 amino acids. In nucleotides, the CDR3 is TGTGCCAGTAGTTCCGGAGTCCCGGGACAGGGGGCGAGTGGGAATGAGCAGTTCTTC. Residues: CASSSGVPGQGASGNEQFF.

V is TRBV6-6 and J is TRBJ1-1; the match to TRBD1 covers 7 bases. This CDR3 spans 16 amino acids. The junction had 11 bases not matched to a gene; V was cut back by 2 bases and J by 5 bases. Germline V gene sequence: CDR1 MNHNY, CDR2 SVGAGI (reference sequence). CDR3 loop: CASSYLQGTARTEAFF. The CDR3 DNA is TGTGCCAGCAGTTACCTACAGGGGACGGCGCGTACTGAAGCTTTCTTT.

The V and J genes are TRBV9 and TRBJ2-2; D may be TRBD2 (5 bases). Germline V lookup: CDR1 SGDLS, CDR2 YYNGEE. V was clipped by 2 bases and J by 5 bases, with 10 bases between them. The CDR3 consists of 14 residues. The DNA for the CDR3 is TGTGCCAGCAGCGTCCGGGGAACTACCGGGGAGCTGTTTTTT. It encodes CASSVRGTTGELFF.

This clone was picked up a small number of times. The V gene is TRBV5-1, the J gene TRBJ2-7; maybe TRBD1 (5 bases). Germline CDR1 and CDR2: SGHRS and YFSETQ. With 6 bases removed from V and 0 bases from J, the gap between germline ends came to 13 bases. The CDR3 is made up of 14 amino acids. CDR3 bases: TGCGCCAGCACTCGTTGGCAGGGCTCCTACGAGCAGTACTTC. It specifies CASTRWQGSYEQYF.

This sequence joins TRBV9 and TRBJ2-7, with D perhaps matching TRBD2 (7 bases). Germline CDR1 is SGDLS and CDR2 is YYNGEE. Trimming cost V 4 bases and J 3 bases, with 11 bases left between them. CDR3 size: 13 residues. The CDR3 loop reads CASSLRGGYEQYF. In DNA form, the CDR3 reads TGTGCCAGCAGCTTAAGGGGGGGCTACGAGCAGTACTTC.

The rearrangement uses TRBV18 and TRBJ2-1; 12 bases fit TRBD2. V trimming: 3 bases; J trimming: 7 bases; junction bases outside the gene matches: 16. Germline V gene lookup returns CDR1 KGHSH and CDR2 LQKENI. The CDR3 has 19 residues. In nucleotides, the CDR3 is TGTGCCAGCTCACCCCCCTTCGTGAGGCTAGCGGGAGGGATAAATGAGCAGTTCTTC. It specifies CASSPPFVRLAGGINEQFF.

This clone showed up just a few times. The chain uses TRBV11-2 and TRBJ2-7; 8 nucleotides agree with TRBD1. This CDR3 has 16 residues. V gave up 3 bases and J gave up 5 bases; unmatched junction bases: 12. Germline-derived CDR1 and CDR2 are SGHAT and FQNNGV. The CDR3 DNA reads as TGTGCCAGCAGCTTCCCACAGGGGGTCCTAACACACGAGCAGTACTTC. As protein: CASSFPQGVLTHEQYF.

The chain couples TRBV5-1 to TRBJ2-4; D is perhaps TRBD2 (6 bases). This CDR3 spans 13 amino acids. CDR1 is SGHRS and CDR2 is YFSETQ in the germline V gene. V lost 0 bases to trimming and J lost 8 bases, with 9 bases between them. CDR3 sequence: CASSLGGEDIQYF. The CDR3 DNA reads as TGCGCCAGCAGCTTGGGAGGGGAGGACATTCAGTACTTC.

The rearrangement links TRBV30 to TRBJ2-3, with TRBD2 matching 10 bases. Germline CDR1 reads GTSNPN; CDR2 reads SVGIG (reference sequence). The J segment lost 0 bases and the V segment lost 5 bases, leaving 2 bases of the junction unmatched. CDR3 size: 14 residues. The CDR3 region is CAWQTSGSTDTQYF. The DNA of the CDR3 is TGTGCCTGGCAGACTAGCGGGAGCACAGATACGCAGTATTTT.

The chain recombines TRBV6-1 with TRBJ1-2; D unresolved. V lost 5 bases to trimming and J lost 1 base, with 11 bases between them. Germline CDR1 MNHNS, CDR2 SASEGT. The CDR3 runs 14 residues. The CDR3 region is CASSLSGDNYGYTF. The CDR3 region has the DNA TGTGCCAGCAGTTTGTCAGGTGATAACTATGGCTACACCTTC.

V is TRBV27 and J is TRBJ1-1; perhaps TRBD1 as D (5 bases). The CDR3 spans 12 residues. CDR1 and CDR2 from the germline V gene are MNHEY and SMNVEV (reference sequence). Trimming removed 4 bases at V and 6 bases at J, with 9 bases between. Here the CDR3 DNA reads TGTGCCAGCAGTTCAGGGCTAGCTGAAGCTTTCTTT. Amino acids: CASSSGLAEAFF.

Written as DNA, the CDR3 is TGTGCCAGTAGTATTGGGACAGGGAGCACAGATACGCAGTATTTT. It is translated as CASSIGTGSTDTQYF. This chain connects TRBV19 to TRBJ2-3; 9 nucleotides align to TRBD1. Trimming cost V 3 bases and J 0 bases; bases outside gene matches: 1. There are 15 residues in the CDR3. CDR1 and CDR2 (germline): LNHDA, SQIVND (reference sequence).

This clone was seen only once. The chain carries TRBV5-1 and TRBJ2-1; 8 bases agree with TRBD2. After removal of 4 bases from V and 6 bases from J, the junction contained 21 bases not matched to a gene. The CDR3 extends over 19 amino acids. In germline, CDR1 is SGHRS, CDR2 YFSETQ. The CDR3 coding sequence is TGCGCCAGCAGCCCCCTTCCTCCCGGGACGAACGGGGGGGGCAATGAGCAGTTCTTC. Protein product: CASSPLPPGTNGGGNEQFF.

The chain links TRBV7-2 to TRBJ1-5, with no clear D. Trimming pared 5 bases from V and 0 bases from J, leaving 8 bases between. Germline CDR1 reads SGHTA; CDR2 reads FQGNSA. This CDR3 has 14 amino acids. The CDR3 protein is CASSTQNSNQPQHF. CDR3 nucleotides: TGTGCCAGCAGCACACAGAATAGCAATCAGCCCCAGCATTTT.

This chain connects TRBV5-6 to TRBJ1-1; D not resolved. The length of the CDR3 is 11 residues. Trimming shortened V by 3 bases and J by 3 bases, and 3 bases separated the two germline ends. CDR1 and CDR2 (germline): SGHDT, YYEEEE. Here the CDR3 DNA reads TGTGCCAGCAGCTCTTACACTGAAGCTTTCTTT. Protein: CASSSYTEAFF.

This chain uses TRBV6-1 with TRBJ1-2, with D possibly TRBD1 on 5 matching bases. V was trimmed by 8 bases and J by 0 bases, leaving 10 bases between them. The CDR3 spans 13 residues. In germline, CDR1 is MNHNS, CDR2 SASEGT. The CDR3 bases are TGTGCCAGCGAGATGACAGCTAACTATGGCTACACCTTC. The encoded protein is CASEMTANYGYTF.

J is TRBJ2-3 and V is TRBV28; D gene ambiguous. The germline V and J ends were trimmed by 8 bases and 6 bases, with 9 bases remaining between them. Germline V gene sequence: CDR1 MDHEN, CDR2 SYDVKM. The CDR3 contains 11 residues. The CDR3, as DNA: TGTGCCAGCTTGCGGTTTGATACGCAGTATTTT. This gives the protein CASLRFDTQYF.

The V gene is TRBV11-2, the J gene TRBJ1-5; a possible D gene is TRBD1 (5 bases). This CDR3 has 13 residues. V lost 0 bases and J lost 12, with 12 bases in between. CDR1 SGHAT and CDR2 FQNNGV come from the germline V gene. CDR3 nucleotide sequence: TGTGCCAGCAGCTTAGATAGGAGCAGGGACCAGCATTTT. Protein sequence: CASSLDRSRDQHF.

This chain joins TRBV19 and TRBJ2-1; the match to TRBD2 covers 10 bases. Germline CDR1 and CDR2: LNHDA and SQIVND (reference sequence). The CDR3 is 14 residues long. Losses at the gene ends were 7 bases for V and 5 bases for J; bases not matched to a gene: 5. CDR3 nucleotides: TGTGCCAGTATGGAGCGGGGGGGGAACAATGAGCAGTTCTTC. Its translation: CASMERGGNNEQFF.

The V and J genes are TRBV5-1 and TRBJ1-1; 8 nucleotides agree with TRBD1. The CDR3 extends over 16 amino acids. The germline V gene encodes CDR1 SGHRS and CDR2 YFSETQ. V trimming: 0 bases; J trimming: 5 bases; junction bases outside the gene matches: 9. The CDR3 protein is CASSLAHRTGRTEAFF. CDR3 DNA sequence: TGCGCCAGCAGCTTGGCCCACCGGACAGGGAGAACTGAAGCTTTCTTT.

The rearrangement joins TRBV11-2 to TRBJ2-7, with D possibly matching TRBD1 (5 bases). V dropped 11 bases and J dropped 2 bases, with 16 bases sitting between them. The CDR3 runs to 13 residues. CDR1 and CDR2 (germline): SGHAT, FQNNGV. Written as DNA, the CDR3 is TGTGCCGGTCAGGGCGATTTAACCTACGAGCAGTACTTC. Translated: CAGQGDLTYEQYF.

V and J are TRBV4-2 and TRBJ2-3; maybe TRBD2 (7 bases). CDR3 length: 16 residues. Germline V CDR1 and CDR2: LGHNA, YNFKEQ. Deletions cut 0 bases from V and 1 base from J, with 11 bases between. The CDR3: CASSQEGGAGTDTQYF. The DNA for the CDR3 is TGTGCCAGCAGCCAAGAGGGGGGGGCCGGCACAGATACGCAGTATTTT.

This clone was observed a single time. The V and J genes are TRBV5-1 and TRBJ1-1; TRBD1 might be the D (5 bases). The CDR3 covers 14 residues. Trimming pared 2 bases from V and 0 bases from J, leaving 8 bases between. CDR1 is SGHRS and CDR2 is YFSETQ in the germline V gene. The CDR3 spells CASSFREMNTEAFF. The CDR3 nucleotides are TGCGCCAGCAGCTTCAGGGAAATGAACACTGAAGCTTTCTTT.

The V gene is TRBV19, the J gene TRBJ2-7; a possible D gene is TRBD2 (5 bases). Germline CDR1 and CDR2: LNHDA and SQIVND (reference sequence). V gave up 5 bases and J gave up 3 bases, with 11 bases separating them. The CDR3 spans 13 residues. The CDR3 sequence: CASSQPGSYEQYF. In DNA, the CDR3 is TGTGCCAGTAGTCAGCCGGGGAGCTACGAGCAGTACTTC. Combining the CDR3 with reference TRBV19 and TRBJ2-7 gives the whole variable domain DGGITQSPKYLFRKEGQNVTLSCEQNLNHDAMYWYRQDPGQGLRLIYYSQIVNDFQKGDIAEGYSVSREKKESFPLTVTSAQKNPTAFYLCASSQPGSYEQYFGPGTRLTVT.

The J gene is TRBJ2-1, the V gene TRBV11-3; 10 bases agree with TRBD2. Germline V gene data show CDR1 as SGHNT and CDR2 as YENEEA. The CDR3 is made up of 17 amino acids. With V trimmed by 1 base and J by 2 bases, 5 bases remained unmatched. The CDR3 sequence is CASSLGGGLAAYNEQFF. CDR3 DNA sequence: TGTGCCAGCAGCTTAGGAGGCGGACTAGCGGCCTACAATGAGCAGTTCTTC.